A selection of T cell receptor beta chains follows, all from one sample in a study of regulatory T cells in long-lasting Graves disease. Using its own MiXCR run on the multiplex PCR reads, TCRdb lists one record per CDR3 protein. The table shows about half a million distinct CDR3 sequences, with around 12% occurring only once. These records were also assigned to another study, of T cells in Graves' hyperthyroidism and ophthalmopathy.

Sequenced here: peripheral blood mononuclear cells (PBMCs), sampled at new diagnosis, from a patient treated with antithyroid drugs. The receptors come from a woman aged 25 to 45 with Graves disease. The CDR3 runs from the conserved cysteine through the conserved F or W. D genes are given only for firm matches. Clone size is shown for a subset of rows, as once, few, many or a class of expanded clone.

>NA|NA|TRBJ1-5|TRBV29-1
TGCAGCGTTGTATGTCAGCCCGAGGATCAGCCCCAGCATTTT
CSVVCQPEDQPQHF
>NA|NA|TRBJ2-1|TRBV24-1
TGTGCCACCAGTGATTCCGGGTCGGATGAGCAGTTCTTC
CATSDSGSDEQFF
>many|NA|TRBJ2-1|TRBV27
TGTGCCAGCATCCCAGTGAAGCGCCTCCACTCCTACAATGAGCAGTTCTTC
CASIPVKRLHSYNEQFF
>many|TRBD2|TRBJ2-3|TRBV12-3/TRBV12-4
TGTGCCAGCAGTTTAGCGCTGGGACTAGCGGGAGGGCCGGAAGATACGCAGTATTTT
CASSLALGLAGGPEDTQYF
>many|NA|TRBJ2-1|TRBV12-3/TRBV12-4
TGTGCCAGCAGTTTCGAGGGGGGAGGGCCTCATGAGCAGTTCTTC
CASSFEGGGPHEQFF
>many|NA|TRBJ2-3|TRBV12-3/TRBV12-4
TGTGCCAGCACCAAAAGGTCTCTCACAGATACGCAGTATTTT
CASTKRSLTDTQYF
>NA|TRBD1|TRBJ1-1|TRBV19
TGTGCCAGTAGTTCCGAAGCCAACAGGGGTACTGAAGCTTTCTTT
CASSSEANRGTEAFF
>many|TRBD2|TRBJ2-3|TRBV7-9
TGTGCCAGCAGCTTAGCGGGACTAGCGGACACAGATACGCAGTATTTT
CASSLAGLADTDTQYF
>NA|NA|TRBJ1-2|TRBV5-6
TGTGCCAGCAGCCATATGGACAGTTACCCCTATGGCTACACCTTC
CASSHMDSYPYGYTF
>many|NA|TRBJ2-7|TRBV27
TGTGCCAGCAGTTTAGAGACTAGACCAACCCTCTACGAGCAGTACTTC
CASSLETRPTLYEQYF
>many|TRBD2|TRBJ2-5|TRBV15
TGTGCCACCAGCAGAGATTCTAGCGGAGCACAAGAGACCCAGTACTTC
CATSRDSSGAQETQYF
>many|TRBD1|TRBJ2-2|TRBV30
TGTGCCTGGAGGCCAGGGGGCACCACCGGGGAGCTGTTTTTT
CAWRPGGTTGELFF
>NA|TRBD2|TRBJ2-7|TRBV7-2
TGTGCCAGCAGCCGAACCGGGACTAGATCCTCCTACGAGCAGTACTTC
CASSRTGTRSSYEQYF
>many|NA|TRBJ2-7|TRBV6-1
TGTGCCAGCAGCCCCTCAGTAGCTTCCTACGAGCAGTACTTC
CASSPSVASYEQYF
>many|NA|TRBJ1-3|TRBV27
TGTGCCAGCAGGTTAACAGGGACTGGAAACACCATATATTTT
CASRLTGTGNTIYF
>many|TRBD2|TRBJ2-7|TRBV2
TGTGCCAGCAGGGCGGGACTACTCTCCTACGAGCAGTACTTC
CASRAGLLSYEQYF
>NA|NA|TRBJ1-2|TRBV19
TGTGCCAGTAGTATAGAGGACACGAGCCCCTATGGCTACACCTTC
CASSIEDTSPYGYTF
>NA|NA|TRBJ2-2|TRBV5-4
TGTGCCAGCAGCTTGGAAGTAGCGGAGGGGACCGGGGAGCTGTTTTTT
CASSLEVAEGTGELFF
>NA|NA|TRBJ2-7|TRBV16
TGTGCCAGCAGCCATTCTCAGGGGTACGAGCAGTACTTC
CASSHSQGYEQYF
>many|NA|TRBJ1-5|TRBV11-2
TGTGCCAGCAGCTTAGACCGCTTCCAGCCCCAGCATTTT
CASSLDRFQPQHF
>few|NA|TRBJ2-7|TRBV11-2
TGTGCCAGCAGCTCCGGACTGGGCCGGGGGGCAAACGAGCAGTACTTC
CASSSGLGRGANEQYF
>many|TRBD1|TRBJ1-5|TRBV19
TGTGCCAGTATCGGGGGGACAGGCTCTTTCAATCAGCCCCAGCATTTT
CASIGGTGSFNQPQHF